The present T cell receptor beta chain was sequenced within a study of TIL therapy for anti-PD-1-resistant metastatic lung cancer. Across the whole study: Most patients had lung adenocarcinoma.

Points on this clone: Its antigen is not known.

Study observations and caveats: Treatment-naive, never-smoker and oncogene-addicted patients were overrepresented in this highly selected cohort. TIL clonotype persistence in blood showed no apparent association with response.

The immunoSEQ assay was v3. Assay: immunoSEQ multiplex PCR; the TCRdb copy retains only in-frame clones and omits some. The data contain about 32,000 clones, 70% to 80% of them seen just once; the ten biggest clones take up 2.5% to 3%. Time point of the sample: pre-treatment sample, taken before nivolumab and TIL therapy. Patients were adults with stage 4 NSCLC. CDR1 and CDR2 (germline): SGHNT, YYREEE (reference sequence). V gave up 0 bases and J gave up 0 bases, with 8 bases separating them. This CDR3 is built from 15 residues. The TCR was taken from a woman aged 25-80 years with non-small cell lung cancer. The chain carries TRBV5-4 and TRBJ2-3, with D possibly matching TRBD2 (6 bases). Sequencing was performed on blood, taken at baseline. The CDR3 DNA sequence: TGTGCCAGCAGCTTGGGCCTAGCGAGCACAGATACGCAGTATTTT. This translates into CASSLGLASTDTQYF.